These T cell receptor beta chains were read from a single sample in a study of T cell responses to AZD1222 COVID-19 vaccine. Some clones are missing from TCRdb's copy, which holds only in-frame ones; the method was immunoSEQ multiplex PCR. The table records over 110,000 clones, roughly nine tenths of them present only once. This sample comprised peripheral blood, obtained 28 days after the second AZD1222 dose. The origin of the receptors is an adult who received the AZD1222 COVID-19 vaccine. CDR3s leave out the opening cysteine and the closing phenylalanine or tryptophan.

v_gene	j_gene	CDR3aa
TRBV7-9	TRBJ2-5	ASSSGGGGPETQY
TRBV11-2	TRBJ1-2	ASSLEGPSGYT
TRBV19	TRBJ1-4	ASSIHRGANEKLF
TRBV9	TRBJ2-1	ASSGGLAGDNEQF
TRBV11-2	TRBJ1-1	ASSLVSSSEAF
TRBV2	TRBJ2-1	ASSGYLAGVNEQF
TRBV7-8	TRBJ1-2	ASSPGDPRGYT
TRBV7-2	TRBJ2-1	ASRSGREGSEQF
TRBV4-3	TRBJ1-2	ASSQDYRQGDGYT
TRBV5-1	TRBJ1-2	ASSFAGTDYT
TRBV9	TRBJ1-6	ASSARVGNSPLH
TRBV28	TRBJ1-1	ASSLLQGKAF
TRBV7-2	TRBJ1-2	ASSLESAGNYGYT